This TCR beta chain was obtained from a study of blood T cell repertoires in COVID-19. TCRdb's copy holds only in-frame clones and misses some; the assay was immunoSEQ multiplex PCR. The sample shows fewer than 350,000 clones, around 85% of them seen only once. The CDR3 is 15 amino acids. CDR1 and CDR2 (germline): LNHNV, YYDKDF (reference sequence). J was trimmed by 7 bases and V by 4 bases; bases with no gene match: 11. This receptor was identified in a middle-aged woman who had recovered from COVID-19. The specimen was PBMCs or T cells enriched from blood (not recorded which). The chain recombines TRBV15 with TRBJ2-3; 7 nucleotides align to TRBD2. The CDR3 sequence: CATSTVAGRANTQYF. CDR3 nucleotides: TGTGCCACCAGCACGGTAGCGGGCCGCGCGAATACGCAGTATTTT.